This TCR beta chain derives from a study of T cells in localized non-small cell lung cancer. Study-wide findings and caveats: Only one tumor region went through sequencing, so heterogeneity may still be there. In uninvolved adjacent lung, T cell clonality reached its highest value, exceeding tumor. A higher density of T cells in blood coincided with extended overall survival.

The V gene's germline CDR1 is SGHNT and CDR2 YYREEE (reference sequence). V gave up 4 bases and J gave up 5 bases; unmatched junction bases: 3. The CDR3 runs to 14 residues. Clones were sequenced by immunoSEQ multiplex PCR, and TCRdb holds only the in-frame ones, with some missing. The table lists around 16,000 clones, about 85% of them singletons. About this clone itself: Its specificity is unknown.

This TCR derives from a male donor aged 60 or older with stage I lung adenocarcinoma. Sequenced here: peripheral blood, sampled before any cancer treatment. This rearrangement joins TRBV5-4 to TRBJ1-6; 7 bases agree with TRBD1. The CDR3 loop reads CASSRGQNNSPLHF. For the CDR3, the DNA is TGTGCCAGCAGCCGGGGACAGAATAATTCACCCCTCCACTTT.